One and the same sample provided the 20 T cell receptor beta chains below, sequenced in a study of blood T cells in healthy people across ages. A second about 7 to 11 cycle PCR used barcoded and J-beta primers. One entry per CDR3 protein, called by TCRdb with MiXCR from the 5' RACE reads. This table holds about 640,000 distinct CDR3 sequences, under 65% found once. The sample was blood. The receptors stem from a man in his sixties in good health.

The chain recombines TRBV11-2 with TRBJ2-1; 7 bases line up with TRBD1. The CDR3 is 15 residues long. The germline V gene encodes CDR1 SGHAT and CDR2 FQNNGV. With V trimmed by 5 bases and J by 7 bases, 11 bases remained unmatched. This CDR3 reads CASSPTPGQWNEQFF. The CDR3 DNA reads as TGTGCCAGCAGCCCTACGCCGGGACAGTGGAATGAGCAGTTCTTC.

This chain connects TRBV12-3 or TRBV12-4 to TRBJ2-1, with 9 positions matching TRBD1. The V gene end was trimmed by 7 bases and the J gene end by 6 bases; junction bases not matched to a gene: 7. This CDR3 region has 14 residues. CDR3 in amino acids: CASTLTGGFNEQFF. CDR3 DNA: TGTGCCAGCACCCTGACAGGGGGGTTCAATGAGCAGTTCTTC.

A few counts support this clonotype. The chain links TRBV3-1 to TRBJ2-4; D gene uncertain. The J call is in doubt because the DNA end fits TRBJ2-7 better. Germline V gives CDR1 LGHDT, CDR2 YNNKEL (reference sequence). This CDR3 has 14 residues. The CDR3 DNA reads TGTGCCAGCAGCCCCTTGGGGAAAAGTCGCGAGCAGTACTTC. The encoded protein is CASSPLGKSREQYF.

The chain couples TRBV13 to TRBJ2-7; D is possibly TRBD1 (6 bases). The CDR3 is 13 residues long. The V gene lost 0 bases and the J gene lost 5 bases, with 8 bases spanning the gap. Germline-derived CDR1 and CDR2 are PRHDT and FYEKMQ (reference sequence). In DNA, the CDR3 is TGTGCCAGCAGCTTAGGCAGGGGCAACGAGCAGTACTTC. This gives the protein CASSLGRGNEQYF.

The chain recombines TRBV7-2 with TRBJ1-1; no clear D gene. With 3 bases removed from V and 1 base from J, the gap between germline ends came to 15 bases. Germline CDR1 SGHTA, CDR2 FQGNSA. The CDR3 is 16 residues long. CDR3 protein: CASSFGNPMPNTEAFF. DNA of the CDR3: TGTGCCAGCAGCTTCGGGAACCCGATGCCGAACACTGAAGCTTTCTTT.

This clonotype came up a few times. The V gene is TRBV10-3, the J gene TRBJ2-6; perhaps TRBD2 as D (6 bases). CDR3 length: 14 amino acids. Germline V gives CDR1 ENHRY, CDR2 SYGVKD. The V end was cut by 6 bases, the J end by 0 bases, with 6 bases between. In nucleotides, the CDR3 is TGTGCCATCAGCGGGGGCTCTGGGGCCAACGTCCTGACTTTC. Protein sequence: CAISGGSGANVLTF.

This chain joins TRBV20-1 and TRBJ2-7, with D maybe TRBD2 (6 bases). Germline CDR1 is DFQATT and CDR2 is SNEGSKA (reference sequence). The V end lost 2 bases, the J end lost 0 bases, and 14 bases lay between the germline ends. The CDR3 covers 15 residues. The CDR3 DNA sequence: TGCAGTGCTAGACCTCGGGGGATCGGCTCCTACGAGCAGTACTTC. Amino acid sequence: CSARPRGIGSYEQYF.

The rearrangement joins TRBV10-3 to TRBJ2-5, with 9 bases that match TRBD1. The CDR3 has 15 amino acids. The V gene's germline CDR1 is ENHRY and CDR2 SYGVKD. Trimming took 5 bases from V and 9 from J; bases not matched to a gene: 13. CDR3 nucleotide sequence: TGTGCCATCAGTCCGGGAACAGGGGGCCTAGGGGCCCAGTACTTC. Protein: CAISPGTGGLGAQYF.

The chain is built from TRBV20-1 and TRBJ2-1; tentatively, D is TRBD2 (5 bases). This CDR3 has 14 residues. CDR1 and CDR2 from the germline V gene are DFQATT and SNEGSKA (reference sequence). Trimming took off 2 bases at V and 0 bases at J, with 8 bases between the two ends. DNA of the CDR3: TGCAGTGCTAGACTCGCGGGCTCCTACAATGAGCAGTTCTTC. Protein: CSARLAGSYNEQFF.

This chain uses TRBV18 with TRBJ2-7; 9 bases are shared with TRBD1. V shed 2 bases and J 5 bases; nucleotides not matched to a gene: 7. Germline CDR1 and CDR2: KGHSH and LQKENI. There are 15 residues in the CDR3. For the CDR3, the DNA is TGTGCCAGCTCACCAGGGACAGGGATGAGCAACGAGCAGTACTTC. Its protein is CASSPGTGMSNEQYF. Complete variable domain (other parts from reference TRBV18 and TRBJ2-7): NAGVMQNPRHLVRRRGQEARLRCSPMKGHSHVYWYRQLPEEGLKFMVYLQKENIIDESGMPKERFSAEFPKEGPSILRIQQVVRGDSAAYFCASSPGTGMSNEQYFGPGTRLTVT.

The table lists this clonotype with a few counts. The J gene is TRBJ2-4, the V gene TRBV20-1; 7 nucleotides line up with TRBD1. CDR3 length: 15 residues. Germline V lookup: CDR1 DFQATT, CDR2 SNEGSKA (reference sequence). The J segment lost 5 bases and the V segment lost 0 bases, leaving 7 bases of the junction unmatched. The CDR3 bases are TGCAGTGCTAGAGATTGGGGAGACAGGGAAAACATTCAGTACTTC. Protein sequence: CSARDWGDRENIQYF.

CDR3 DNA: TGTGCCAGCAGTACCCCGGGACTAGACGGCAATGAGCAGTTCTTC. This codes for CASSTPGLDGNEQFF. This sequence joins TRBV6-6 and TRBJ2-1, with 8 bases fitting TRBD2. The V gene's germline CDR1 is MNHNY and CDR2 SVGAGI (reference sequence). V was clipped by 5 bases and J by 6 bases; unmatched bases: 9. The CDR3 has 15 residues.

The genes are TRBV9 and TRBJ2-4, with a tentative D call TRBD2 (6 bases). V lost 4 bases and J 13 bases, leaving 21 bases between the germline ends. The CDR3 spans 14 residues. Germline V gene sequence: CDR1 SGDLS, CDR2 YYNGEE. CDR3 bases: TGTGCCAGCAGCCTCGGCGGGGAATTAGGGGAGCAGTACTTC. Translated, it gives CASSLGGELGEQYF.

The chain recombines TRBV4-2 with TRBJ2-5; 14 bases match TRBD2. The germline V gene has CDR1 LGHNA and CDR2 YNFKEQ. There are 17 residues in the CDR3. Losses at the gene ends were 1 base for V and 2 bases for J; bases not matched to a gene: 3. CDR3 region: CASSQAGTSGGQETQYF. The CDR3 DNA follows: TGTGCCAGCAGCCAAGCGGGGACTAGCGGGGGTCAAGAGACCCAGTACTTC.

The gene calls are TRBV12-3 or TRBV12-4 and TRBJ1-5, with a tentative D call TRBD1 (6 bases). Trimming left V 3 bases short and J 6 bases short, with 12 bases between. The CDR3 length is 14 residues. CDR3 nucleotide sequence: TGTGCCAGCAGTTTCACAGGGCCGCGTCAGCCCCAGCATTTT. Its protein product is CASSFTGPRQPQHF.

V gene TRBV7-9 combines with J gene TRBJ2-4, with D unresolved. The J call may be incorrect, as the DNA end agrees better with TRBJ2-7. Germline values: CDR1 SEHNR, CDR2 FQNEAQ (reference sequence). The CDR3 extends over 13 amino acids. The CDR3 DNA is TGTGCCAGCACCAAACCCGAGTCCTACGAGCAGTACTTC. It encodes CASTKPESYEQYF.

This chain uses TRBV3-1 with TRBJ1-1; D remains ambiguous. CDR3 length: 13 residues. The V gene's germline CDR1 is LGHDT and CDR2 YNNKEL (reference sequence). Trimming cost V 5 bases and J 1 base, with 8 bases left between them. For the CDR3, the DNA is TGTGCCAGCAGCGCTATTGGGAACACTGAAGCTTTCTTT. This codes for CASSAIGNTEAFF.

This chain connects TRBV20-1 to TRBJ2-7, with 8 bases that match TRBD2. CDR3 length equals 12 residues. The ends lost 4 bases at V and 5 bases at J; junction bases unmatched: 4. CDR1 is DFQATT, CDR2 SNEGSKA, per germline (reference sequence). The CDR3 is CSAIGGEDEQYF. The CDR3 bases are TGCAGTGCTATCGGGGGGGAGGACGAGCAGTACTTC.

This sequence joins TRBV14 and TRBJ2-3; 9 bases are a match to TRBD2. The ends lost 0 bases at V and 1 base at J; junction bases unmatched: 5. The CDR3 runs 17 residues. Germline CDR1 reads SGHDN; CDR2 reads FVKESK. The CDR3 reads CASSQDRRGGRTDTQYF. The CDR3 nucleotides are TGTGCCAGCAGCCAAGATCGGCGGGGGGGCCGCACAGATACGCAGTATTTT.

This clonotype has a handful of counts. This chain joins TRBV5-1 and TRBJ1-5, with a tentative D call TRBD1 (6 bases). Germline CDR1 SGHRS, CDR2 YFSETQ. The CDR3 length is 14 residues. Trimming pared 3 bases from V and 0 bases from J, leaving 7 bases between. The DNA of the CDR3 is TGCGCCAGCAGCTCGGACAGTAGCAATCAGCCCCAGCATTTT. This sequence encodes CASSSDSSNQPQHF.